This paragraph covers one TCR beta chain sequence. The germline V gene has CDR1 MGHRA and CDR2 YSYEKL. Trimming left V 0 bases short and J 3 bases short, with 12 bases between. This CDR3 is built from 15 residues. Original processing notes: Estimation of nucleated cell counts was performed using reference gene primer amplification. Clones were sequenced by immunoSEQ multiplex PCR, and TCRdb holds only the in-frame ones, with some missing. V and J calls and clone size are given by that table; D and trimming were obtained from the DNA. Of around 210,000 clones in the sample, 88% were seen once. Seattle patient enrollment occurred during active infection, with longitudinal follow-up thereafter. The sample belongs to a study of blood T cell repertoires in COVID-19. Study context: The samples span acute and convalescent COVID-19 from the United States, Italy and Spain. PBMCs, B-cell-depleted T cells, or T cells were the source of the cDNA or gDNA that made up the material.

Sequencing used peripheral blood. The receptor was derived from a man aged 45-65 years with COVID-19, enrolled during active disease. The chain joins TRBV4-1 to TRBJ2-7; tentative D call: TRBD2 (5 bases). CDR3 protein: CASSQELADFYEQYF. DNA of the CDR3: TGCGCCAGCAGCCAAGAGCTTGCGGACTTCTACGAGCAGTACTTC.